The 25 T cell receptor beta chains in this list originate from one sample, sequenced in a study of metastatic and nonmetastatic thyroid tumors. Treatment of any kind had been given to no patient before thyroid surgery. Via MiXCR, TCRdb re-called the PCR reads. The sample gives 22,000 or so clones, 35% to 45% of which show up once; approximately 22% is in the top ten. Sequencing was carried out using blood. These receptors were collected from a male donor with papillary thyroid cancer or a benign thyroid nodule (not recorded which). Some clones in this sample may be carry-over from other donors' samples.

This clone was seen once. The chain joins TRBV18 to TRBJ2-1, with TRBD2 as a possible D gene (6 bases). Trimming took off 3 bases at V and 10 bases at J, with 13 bases between the two ends. Germline V gene sequence: CDR1 KGHSH, CDR2 LQKENI. The CDR3 is 13 amino acids. CDR3: CASSPSPGEEQFF. The CDR3 DNA follows: TGTGCCAGCTCACCGTCGCCGGGAGAGGAGCAGTTCTTC.

To note about this clone: Compared with germline, one end of the junction differs, possibly owing to a read error. The V gene is TRBV27, the J gene TRBJ2-2; TRBD2 matches at 7 bases. The CDR3 length is 15 residues. CDR1 and CDR2 from the germline V gene are MNHEY and SMNVEV (reference sequence). The CDR3 region is CASSLRTSTAGELSF. CDR3 nucleotides: TGTGCCAGCAGTCTCCGGACTAGTACGGCCGGGGAGCTGTCTTTT.

The chain combines TRBV6-6 with TRBJ2-3, with unresolved D. The CDR3 is 14 amino acids. Germline V gene sequence: CDR1 MNHNY, CDR2 SVGAGI (reference sequence). V lost 2 bases and J lost 2, with 8 bases in between. In DNA form, the CDR3 reads TGTGCCAGCAGTTACGGGTCTATCACAGATACGCAGTATTTT. Translating it yields CASSYGSITDTQYF.

This clone was observed at least ten times. A much larger clone differs by one base, so this may be a read error. This CDR3 fails to terminate in the conserved phenylalanine or tryptophan, so it likely reflects a read error. This chain joins TRBV7-9 and TRBJ2-1; the match to TRBD2 covers 9 bases. CDR1 and CDR2 (germline): SEHNR, FQNEAQ (reference sequence). The CDR3 contains 17 residues. V lost 5 bases to trimming and J lost 4 bases; unmatched junction nucleotides: 12. The CDR3 is CASSPSSGVRGYNEQFV. The CDR3 nucleotides read TGTGCCAGCAGCCCTTCTAGCGGGGTGCGCGGGTACAATGAGCAGTTCGTC.

The sample holds one count of this clone. This chain joins TRBV7-2 and TRBJ2-2; a weak D match, TRBD2 (6 bases). Germline loops: CDR1 SGHTA, CDR2 FQGNSA. V shed 3 bases and J shed 2 bases, with 13 bases lying between them. This CDR3 has 16 residues. The CDR3 protein is CASSFAGLRNTGELFF. The CDR3 bases are TGTGCCAGCAGCTTTGCGGGACTCAGAAACACCGGGGAGCTGTTTTTT.

This clone has more than one count but fewer than ten. This chain connects TRBV6-5 to TRBJ2-7, with 8 bases fitting TRBD2. The CDR3 loop spans 13 amino acids. The junction had 6 bases not matched to a gene; V was cut back by 4 bases and J by 7 bases. Germline CDR1 MNHEY, CDR2 SVGAGI. The CDR3 spells CASSWSREGEQYF. The CDR3 coding sequence is TGTGCCAGCAGTTGGAGCCGGGAGGGGGAGCAGTACTTC.

This clone was found once. The V and J genes are TRBV20-1 and TRBJ1-1; the D is unclear. Trimming took off 1 base at V and 0 bases at J, with 12 bases between the two ends. The CDR3 totals 15 residues. Germline V gene lookup returns CDR1 DFQATT and CDR2 SNEGSKA (reference sequence). The CDR3 region has the DNA TGCAGTGCTAGAGTTATCCTTGAATTGAACACTGAAGCTTTCTTT. This translates into CSARVILELNTEAFF.

The genes are TRBV28 and TRBJ2-6, with D hard to call. This CDR3 has 14 amino acids. Germline loops: CDR1 MDHEN, CDR2 SYDVKM. Trimming removed 6 bases from V and 4 bases from J, with 10 bases in between. CDR3 amino acids: CASRYWGGANVLTF. CDR3 nucleotides: TGTGCCAGCAGGTACTGGGGAGGGGCCAACGTCCTGACTTTC.

The chain employs TRBV20-1 and TRBJ1-6; 9 bases agree with TRBD1. The junction had 7 bases not matched to a gene; V was cut back by 1 base and J by 0 bases. There are 18 residues in the CDR3. Germline values: CDR1 DFQATT, CDR2 SNEGSKA (reference sequence). CDR3 bases: TGCAGTGCTAGAGGGGTAGGACAGGGGAGCTCCTATAATTCACCCCTCCACTTT. Protein product: CSARGVGQGSSYNSPLHF.

The rearrangement uses TRBV28 and TRBJ2-2, with 10 bases matching TRBD2. J was trimmed by 4 bases and V by 4 bases; bases with no gene match: 18. This CDR3 is 20 amino acids long. The germline V gene has CDR1 MDHEN and CDR2 SYDVKM. In DNA, the CDR3 is TGTGCCAGCAGTTCTTCTTATTTCTTGCTAGCGGGAGAACGCACCGGGGAGCTGTTTTTT. Amino acid sequence: CASSSSYFLLAGERTGELFF.

This rearrangement joins TRBV11-1 to TRBJ2-1; D may be TRBD1 (6 bases). The germline V gene encodes CDR1 SGHAT and CDR2 FQDESV (reference sequence). Trimming took off 5 bases at V and 0 bases at J, with 20 bases between the two ends. This CDR3 has 18 amino acids. The CDR3 here is CASSRVATGKSSYNEQFF. CDR3 bases: TGTGCCAGCAGCCGCGTGGCGACAGGAAAGAGCTCCTACAATGAGCAGTTCTTC.

This clone was picked up many times. The chain uses TRBV30 and TRBJ2-7; 8 positions match TRBD1. Trimming removed 3 bases from V and 2 bases from J; junction bases left unmatched: 21. This CDR3 has 19 amino acids. Per germline, CDR1 GTSNPN and CDR2 SVGIG (reference sequence). CDR3 protein: CAWRGFVRGRGHPTYEQYF. The CDR3 nucleotides are TGTGCCTGGAGGGGGTTCGTCCGGGGCAGGGGGCACCCAACCTACGAGCAGTACTTC.

CDR3 DNA sequence: TGCGCCAGCAGCCAAGATCTAGATCAGGGGAGGAAGTATTTT. Protein product: CASSQDLDQGRKYF. The chain carries TRBV4-3 and TRBJ2-3; D tentatively reads TRBD1 or TRBD2 (6 bases each). V lost 0 bases, J lost 13 bases, and 17 bases lay in between. The CDR3 is made up of 14 amino acids. CDR1 and CDR2 (germline): LGHNA, YSLEER.

This clone was counted ten times or more. The chain joins TRBV5-1 to TRBJ2-3; weak D call: TRBD2 (6 bases). CDR1 SGHRS and CDR2 YFSETQ come from the germline V gene. The CDR3 length is 13 residues. V shed 6 bases and J shed 0 bases, with 8 bases lying between them. CDR3 in amino acids: CASIGGSTDTQYF. The CDR3 DNA reads as TGCGCCAGCATCGGGGGTAGCACAGATACGCAGTATTTT. Full variable domain (outside the CDR3, taken from reference TRBV5-1 and TRBJ2-3): KAGVTQTPRYLIKTRGQQVTLSCSPISGHRSVSWYQQTPGQGLQFLFEYFSETQRNKGNFPGRFSGRQFSNSRSEMNVSTLELGDSALYLCASIGGSTDTQYFGPGTRLTVL.

The chain links TRBV6-1 to TRBJ2-5; D is tentatively TRBD1 or TRBD2 (5 bases each). Trimming took 6 bases from V and 5 from J, leaving 16 bases between them. The CDR3 length is 14 residues. CDR1 is MNHNS and CDR2 is SASEGT in the germline V gene. The CDR3 DNA reads as TGTGCCAGCAGCACCCCTGAGGGGCGGGAGACCCAGTACTTC. Its translation is CASSTPEGRETQYF.

This clone is deemed medium-sized. V and J are TRBV4-2 and TRBJ2-7; possibly TRBD1 for D (5 bases). The germline CDR1 and CDR2 sequences are LGHNA and YNFKEQ. Trimming took off 0 bases at V and 6 bases at J, with 9 bases between the two ends. The CDR3 has 13 amino acids. In DNA form, the CDR3 reads TGTGCCAGCAGCCAAGAACCAGGGTCCGAGCAGTACTTC. Amino acids: CASSQEPGSEQYF.

This clone was found once. The chain carries TRBV20-1 and TRBJ2-7; TRBD1 agrees at 8 bases. The length of the CDR3 is 13 residues. Germline V gene sequence: CDR1 DFQATT, CDR2 SNEGSKA (reference sequence). The J segment lost 3 bases and the V segment lost 2 bases, leaving 3 bases of the junction unmatched. CDR3 in DNA: TGCAGTGCTAGACGGACAGGGAGCTACGAGCAGTACTTC. Protein product: CSARRTGSYEQYF.

This clone was found a few times. V and J are TRBV12-5 and TRBJ2-1, with D perhaps assigned TRBD1 or TRBD2 (6 bases each). Germline-derived CDR1 and CDR2 are LGHNT and FRNRAP. V lost 3 bases to trimming and J lost 5 bases, with 14 bases between them. The CDR3 length is 15 residues. The CDR3 sequence: CASGFYWGADNEQFF. CDR3 coding DNA: TGTGCTAGTGGTTTCTACTGGGGGGCGGACAATGAGCAGTTCTTC.

This clone was seen more than once but under ten times. The V and J genes are TRBV6-1 and TRBJ1-5, with 7 positions matching TRBD1. Germline CDR1 is MNHNS and CDR2 is SASEGT. There are 14 residues in the CDR3. J was trimmed by 0 bases and V by 8 bases; bases with no gene match: 4. CDR3: CASGQANSNQPQHF. DNA of the CDR3: TGTGCCAGCGGACAGGCAAATAGCAATCAGCCCCAGCATTTT.

This clone showed up just a few times. The CDR3 bases are TGTGCCAGCAGAACACAGGGTAGGAGCTATGGCTACACCTTC. Its protein product is CASRTQGRSYGYTF. The V call is TRBV28, the J call TRBJ1-2; D perhaps matches TRBD1 (6 bases). There are 14 residues in the CDR3. V was shortened by 6 bases and J by 4 bases, with 15 bases between the two germline ends. CDR1 and CDR2 (germline): MDHEN, SYDVKM.

This clone was counted between two and nine times. The gene calls are TRBV6-1 and TRBJ2-7, with D tentatively TRBD1 (6 bases). This CDR3 comprises 13 residues. V lost 4 bases, J lost 4 bases, and 11 bases lay in between. Germline CDR1 MNHNS, CDR2 SASEGT. The CDR3 here is CASSAGVVYEQYF. DNA of the CDR3: TGTGCCAGCAGTGCAGGGGTGGTGTACGAGCAGTACTTC.

CDR3 amino acids: CASSLGVEGQGDYGYTF. DNA of the CDR3: TGTGCCAGCAGCTTAGGGGTCGAGGGCCAGGGGGACTATGGCTACACCTTC. The chain recombines TRBV5-4 with TRBJ1-2; 7 nucleotides line up with TRBD1. CDR1 is SGHNT, CDR2 YYREEE, per germline (reference sequence). V lost 2 bases, J lost 3 bases, and 13 bases stayed unmatched. The CDR3 contains 17 residues.

This clone was seen ten or more times. This chain uses TRBV28 with TRBJ2-5, with 8 bases lining up with TRBD2. This CDR3 has 14 amino acids. V shed 2 bases and J 5 bases; nucleotides not matched to a gene: 4. Looked up from germline, CDR1 is MDHEN and CDR2 is SYDVKM. CDR3 DNA sequence: TGTGCCAGCAGTTTACAGCCGGGGGGGGAGACCCAGTACTTC. Its translation: CASSLQPGGETQYF.

The chain recombines TRBV5-1 with TRBJ2-1; D is unresolved. Germline assignment: CDR1 SGHRS and CDR2 YFSETQ. V dropped 2 bases and J dropped 10 bases, with 10 bases sitting between them. The CDR3 has 12 residues. The DNA of the CDR3 is TGCGCCAGCAGCTTTGAAGGTCCAGAGCAGTTCTTC. Its protein product is CASSFEGPEQFF.

This clone was recorded once. V usage is TRBV18 and J usage is TRBJ2-5; tentatively, D is TRBD2 (6 bases). Trimming stripped 3 bases from V and 5 bases from J, with 10 bases between. Germline CDR1 is KGHSH and CDR2 is LQKENI. The CDR3 extends over 13 amino acids. The CDR3 DNA is TGTGCCAGCTCACCTCCCGCGGGGGAGACCCAGTACTTC. Its translation is CASSPPAGETQYF.